Listed below are T cell receptor beta chains from one sample, sequenced in a study of HIV-infected children after antiretroviral therapy interruption. Using its own MiXCR run on the 3' RACE reads, TCRdb lists one record per CDR3 protein. The sample carries 70,000 to 90,000 distinct CDR3 sequences, approximately 6.9% recorded once. Sequences were derived from CD45RA+ CD4+ T cells from PBMCs, pooled from several time points, sampled from a donor given antiretroviral therapy, either interrupted or continuous. The receptors were gathered from a pool of human donors with HIV. Each CDR3 is given with its conserved first and last residue. The D gene is left open where the match is weak. The size entry is marked missing in some rows and otherwise reads once, few, many or a size class.

>many|TRBD2|TRBJ2-7|TRBV7-2
TGTGCCAGCAGCTTAGTTGGCGGGGGGAGCTCCTACGAGCAGTACTTC
CASSLVGGGSSYEQYF
>many|TRBD1|TRBJ1-2|TRBV10-3
TGTGCCATCAGTGAGGCCGGGACAGAATATGGCTACACCTTC
CAISEAGTEYGYTF
>NA|NA|TRBJ2-7|TRBV23-1
TGCGCCAGCTCGAACGGGGCCTACTACGAGCAGTACTTC
CASSNGAYYEQYF
>few|NA|TRBJ1-2|TRBV5-5
TGTGCCAGCAGCTTGGGGCAGGGACTTGTGTATGGCTACACCTTC
CASSLGQGLVYGYTF
>many|NA|TRBJ1-5|TRBV19
TGTGCCAGTAGTCTCCAGAGAGATCAGCCCCAGCATTTT
CASSLQRDQPQHF
>many|NA|TRBJ1-2|TRBV6-5
TGTGCCAGCAGTTCCTTCCGAGCTAACTATGGCTACACCTTC
CASSSFRANYGYTF
>many|NA|TRBJ2-3|TRBV5-5
TGTGCCAGCAGCCGAATGAACACAGATACGCAGTATTTT
CASSRMNTDTQYF
>NA|TRBD1|TRBJ2-5|TRBV5-1
TGCGCCAGCAGCCGGACAGGGGGCCAAGAGACCCAGTACTTC
CASSRTGGQETQYF
>many|NA|TRBJ2-3|TRBV28
TGTGCCAGCAGGCCGACAGGACGGCTTTTCTCAGATACGCAGTATTTT
CASRPTGRLFSDTQYF
>many|TRBD1|TRBJ1-6|TRBV5-6
TGTGCCAGCAGAACGGGGACAGGGAGAAATCGCCCCCTCCACTTT
CASRTGTGRNRPLHF
>many|NA|TRBJ2-3|TRBV5-1
TGCGCCAGCAGCTTGGCCCGGGGAAGCACAGATACGCAGTATTTT
CASSLARGSTDTQYF
>many|NA|TRBJ1-5|TRBV4-2
TGTGCCAGCAGCGAAGGACAGATTAGCAATCAGCCCCAGCATTTT
CASSEGQISNQPQHF
>many|TRBD1|TRBJ1-1|TRBV6-6
TGTGCCAGCAGTTACGGAATGACAGGGAGGAACACTGAAGCTTTCTTT
CASSYGMTGRNTEAFF
>many|TRBD2|TRBJ2-7|TRBV12-3/TRBV12-4
TGTGCCAGCAGTTTCCTAGCGGGGGGGCCGGTTTTCTACGAGCAGTACTTC
CASSFLAGGPVFYEQYF
>NA|TRBD2|TRBJ2-5|TRBV27
TGTGCCAGCACCAGCGGGGGGGCATTGGAGACCCAGTACTTC
CASTSGGALETQYF
>NA|NA|TRBJ2-5|TRBV6-5
TGTGCCAGCAGTTACCGGCCCACCAACCAAGAGACCCAGTACTTC
CASSYRPTNQETQYF
>many|TRBD1|TRBJ2-7|TRBV20-1
TGCAGTGCTCGACAGGGTTCCCACGAGCAGTACTTC
CSARQGSHEQYF
>many|NA|TRBJ2-7|TRBV2
TGTGCCAGCAGTGAAGGTGGCCAGGGCCACGAGCAGTACTTC
CASSEGGQGHEQYF
>few|NA|TRBJ2-6|TRBV12-3/TRBV12-4
TGTGCCAGCAGTGCCCGGTGGGCAGCCGGGGCCAACGTCCTGACTTTC
CASSARWAAGANVLTF
>many|NA|TRBJ1-1|TRBV3-1
TGTGCCAGCAGCCAAGAAGGAGGGCAGTTGGCCTTT
CASSQEGGQLAF
>many|NA|TRBJ1-5|TRBV19
TGTGCCAGTAGTATGGAGGCAGGGGATCAGCCCCAGCATTTT
CASSMEAGDQPQHF
>many|NA|TRBJ2-1|TRBV29-1
TGCAGCACTGCCGGGGGTAGTGGCTACAATGAGCAGTTCTTC
CSTAGGSGYNEQFF
>many|TRBD2|TRBJ2-3|TRBV12-3/TRBV12-4
TGTGCCAGCAGTTTAGTTCGAGCGGGAGGACTGGATACGCAGTATTTT
CASSLVRAGGLDTQYF
>many|NA|TRBJ2-1|TRBV9
TGTGCCAGCAGCGAAAGCGGTACCACCTACAATGAGCAGTTCTTC
CASSESGTTYNEQFF
>many|NA|TRBJ2-3|TRBV11-2
TGTGCCAGCAGCTTACAAGCGGCAGGGCGCACAGATACGCAGTATTTT
CASSLQAAGRTDTQYF
>NA|NA|TRBJ2-1|TRBV11-1
TGTGCCAGCAGCTTAAAGGCCCTAAATGAGCAGTTCTTC
CASSLKALNEQFF
>few|NA|TRBJ2-7|TRBV7-9
TGTGCCAGCACCCTAGGGGGACCATACGAGCAGTACTTC
CASTLGGPYEQYF
>NA|NA|TRBJ1-2|TRBV7-9
TGTGCCAGCAGCCCCCTGGGGACGGTCCTAGGCTACACCTTC
CASSPLGTVLGYTF
>many|TRBD2|TRBJ2-5|TRBV12-3/TRBV12-4
TGTGCCAGCAGTTTCGGACTAGCGGGGCGGGAGACCCAGTACTTC
CASSFGLAGRETQYF